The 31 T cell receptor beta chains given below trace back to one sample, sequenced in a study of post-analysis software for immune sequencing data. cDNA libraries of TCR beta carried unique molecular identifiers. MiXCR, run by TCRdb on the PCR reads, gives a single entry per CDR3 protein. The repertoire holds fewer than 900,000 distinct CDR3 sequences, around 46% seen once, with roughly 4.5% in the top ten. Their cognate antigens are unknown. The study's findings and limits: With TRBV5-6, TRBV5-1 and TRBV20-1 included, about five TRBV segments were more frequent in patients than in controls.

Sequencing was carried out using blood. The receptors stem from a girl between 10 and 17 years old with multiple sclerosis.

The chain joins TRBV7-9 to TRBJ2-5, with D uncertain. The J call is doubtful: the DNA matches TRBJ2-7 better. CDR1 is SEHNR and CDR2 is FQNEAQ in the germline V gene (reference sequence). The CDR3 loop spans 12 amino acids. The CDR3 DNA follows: TGTGCCAGCAGCGATGACGGAAGCGAGCAGTACTTC. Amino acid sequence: CASSDDGSEQYF.

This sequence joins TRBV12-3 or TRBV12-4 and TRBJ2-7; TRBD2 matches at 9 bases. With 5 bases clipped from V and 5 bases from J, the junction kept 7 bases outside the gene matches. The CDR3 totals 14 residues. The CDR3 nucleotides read TGTGCCAGCAGTCCAGCGGGACTAGCTGACGAGCAGTACTTC. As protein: CASSPAGLADEQYF.

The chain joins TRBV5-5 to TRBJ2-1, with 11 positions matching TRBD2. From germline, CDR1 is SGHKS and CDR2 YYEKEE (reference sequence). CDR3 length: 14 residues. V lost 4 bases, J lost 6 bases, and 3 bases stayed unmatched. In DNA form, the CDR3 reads TGTGCCAGCAGCGGAGGGACTAGCGGCAATGAGCAGTTCTTC. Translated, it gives CASSGGTSGNEQFF.

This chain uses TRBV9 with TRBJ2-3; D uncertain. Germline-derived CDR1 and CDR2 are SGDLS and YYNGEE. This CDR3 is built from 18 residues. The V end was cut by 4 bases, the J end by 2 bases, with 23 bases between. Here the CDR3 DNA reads TGTGCCAGCAGCTACAAAGTTGGCTCTGGTGGGAACACAGATACGCAGTATTTT. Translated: CASSYKVGSGGNTDTQYF.

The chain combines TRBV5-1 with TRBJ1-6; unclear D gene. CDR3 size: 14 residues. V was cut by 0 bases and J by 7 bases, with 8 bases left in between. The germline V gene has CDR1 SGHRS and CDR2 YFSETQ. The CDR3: CASSLEAANSPLHF. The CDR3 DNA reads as TGCGCCAGCAGCTTGGAGGCGGCAAATTCACCCCTCCACTTT. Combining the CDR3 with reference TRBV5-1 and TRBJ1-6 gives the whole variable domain KAGVTQTPRYLIKTRGQQVTLSCSPISGHRSVSWYQQTPGQGLQFLFEYFSETQRNKGNFPGRFSGRQFSNSRSEMNVSTLELGDSALYLCASSLEAANSPLHFGNGTRLTVT.

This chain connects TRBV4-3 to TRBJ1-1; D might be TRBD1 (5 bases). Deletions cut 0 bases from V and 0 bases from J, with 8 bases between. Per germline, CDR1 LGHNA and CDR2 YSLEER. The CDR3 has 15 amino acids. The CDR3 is CASSQDRGVNTEAFF. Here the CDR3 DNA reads TGCGCCAGCAGCCAAGATCGGGGGGTGAACACTGAAGCTTTCTTT.

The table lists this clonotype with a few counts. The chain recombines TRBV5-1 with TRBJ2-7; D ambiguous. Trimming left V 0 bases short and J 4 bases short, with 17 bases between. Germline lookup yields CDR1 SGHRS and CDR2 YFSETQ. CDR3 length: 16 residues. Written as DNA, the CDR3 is TGCGCCAGCAGCTTGGCGTTCACTGGGCGGCCTTACGAGCAGTACTTC. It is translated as CASSLAFTGRPYEQYF.

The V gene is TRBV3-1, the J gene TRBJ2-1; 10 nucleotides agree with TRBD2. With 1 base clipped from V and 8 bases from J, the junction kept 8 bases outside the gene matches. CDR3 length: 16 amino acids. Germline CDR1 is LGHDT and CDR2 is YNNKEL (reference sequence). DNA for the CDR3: TGTGCCAGCAGCCAAGGGCTAGCGGGAGCTGGCGATGAGCAGTTCTTC. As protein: CASSQGLAGAGDEQFF.

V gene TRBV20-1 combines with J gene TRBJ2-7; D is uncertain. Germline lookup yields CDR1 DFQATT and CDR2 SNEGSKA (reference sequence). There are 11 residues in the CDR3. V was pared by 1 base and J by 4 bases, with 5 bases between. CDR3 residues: CSARGLYEQYF. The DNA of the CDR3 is TGCAGTGCTAGAGGACTTTACGAGCAGTACTTC.

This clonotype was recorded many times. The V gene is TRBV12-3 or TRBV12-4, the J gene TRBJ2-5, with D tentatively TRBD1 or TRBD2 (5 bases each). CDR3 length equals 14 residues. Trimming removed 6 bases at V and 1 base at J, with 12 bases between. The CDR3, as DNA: TGTGCCAGCAGCCTAGAGGGGTTCCAAGAGACCCAGTACTTC. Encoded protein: CASSLEGFQETQYF.

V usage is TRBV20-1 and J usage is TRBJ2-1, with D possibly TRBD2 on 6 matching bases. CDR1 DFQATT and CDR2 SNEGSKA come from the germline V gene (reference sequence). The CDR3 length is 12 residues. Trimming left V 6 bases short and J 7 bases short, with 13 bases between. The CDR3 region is CSALESGNEQFF. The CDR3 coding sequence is TGCAGTGCCTTAGAAAGCGGGAATGAGCAGTTCTTC.

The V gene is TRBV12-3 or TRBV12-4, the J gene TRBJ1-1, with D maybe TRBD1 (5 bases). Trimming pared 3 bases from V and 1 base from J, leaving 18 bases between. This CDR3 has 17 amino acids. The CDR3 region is CASSFSVGQGGNTEAFF. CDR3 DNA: TGTGCCAGCAGTTTCAGTGTGGGCCAGGGTGGGAACACTGAAGCTTTCTTT.

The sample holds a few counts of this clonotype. In nucleotides, the CDR3 is TGTGCCAGCAGGTCGACAGCCACCTACGAGCAGTACTTC. This encodes CASRSTATYEQYF. The rearrangement uses TRBV6-2 or TRBV6-3 and TRBJ2-4; D might be TRBD1 (5 bases). Matching the DNA end better, TRBJ2-7 makes the J call doubtful. Per the germline V gene, CDR1 is MNHEY and CDR2 is SVGEGT. There are 13 residues in the CDR3.

The CDR3 here is CSALLAGNYEQYF. In DNA, the CDR3 is TGCAGTGCACTCCTAGCGGGCAACTACGAGCAGTACTTC. V is TRBV20-1 and J is TRBJ2-7; 8 nucleotides agree with TRBD2. Germline CDR1 DFQATT, CDR2 SNEGSKA (reference sequence). Trimming took 6 bases from V and 3 from J; bases not matched to a gene: 7. The CDR3 is made up of 13 amino acids.

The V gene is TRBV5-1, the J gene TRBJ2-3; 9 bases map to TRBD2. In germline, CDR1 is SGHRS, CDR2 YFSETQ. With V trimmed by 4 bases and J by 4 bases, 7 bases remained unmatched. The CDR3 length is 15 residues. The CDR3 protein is CASSGTSKAADTQYF. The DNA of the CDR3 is TGCGCCAGCAGCGGGACTAGCAAAGCGGCAGATACGCAGTATTTT.

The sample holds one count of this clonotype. CDR3 bases: TGCAGTGCTAGAGAAAGTGGACTACCTTTTTACGAGCAGTACTTC. This codes for CSARESGLPFYEQYF. V gene TRBV20-1 combines with J gene TRBJ2-7, with a tentative D call TRBD2 (6 bases). Germline-derived CDR1 and CDR2 are DFQATT and SNEGSKA (reference sequence). V was trimmed by 0 bases and J by 4 bases, leaving 16 bases between them. The CDR3 is 15 amino acids.

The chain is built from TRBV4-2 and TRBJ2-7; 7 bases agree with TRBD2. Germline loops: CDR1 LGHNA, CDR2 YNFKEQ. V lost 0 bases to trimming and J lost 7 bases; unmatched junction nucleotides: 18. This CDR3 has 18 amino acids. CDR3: CASSQDPPARRELDEQYF. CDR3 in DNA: TGTGCCAGCAGCCAAGATCCCCCGGCTCGGCGGGAGTTGGATGAGCAGTACTTC.

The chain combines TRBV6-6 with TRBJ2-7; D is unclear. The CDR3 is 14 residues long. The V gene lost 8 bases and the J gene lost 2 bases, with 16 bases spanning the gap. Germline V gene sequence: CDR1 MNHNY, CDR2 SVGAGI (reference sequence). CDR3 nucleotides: TGTGCCAGCGTCCAGGCAAAACTCCCCTACGAGCAGTACTTC. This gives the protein CASVQAKLPYEQYF.

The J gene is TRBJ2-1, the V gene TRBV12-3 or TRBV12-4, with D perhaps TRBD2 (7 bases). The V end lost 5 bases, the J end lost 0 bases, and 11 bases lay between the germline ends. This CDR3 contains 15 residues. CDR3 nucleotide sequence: TGTGCCAGCAGTGTCGGGGGGCCCTCCTACAATGAGCAGTTCTTC. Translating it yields CASSVGGPSYNEQFF.

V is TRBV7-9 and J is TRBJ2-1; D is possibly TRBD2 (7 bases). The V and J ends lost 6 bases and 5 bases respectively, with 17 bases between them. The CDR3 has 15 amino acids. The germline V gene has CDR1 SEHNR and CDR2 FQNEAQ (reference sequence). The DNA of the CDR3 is TGTGCCAGCAGGGCTGCTGGGGAGGGGGACAATGAGCAGTTCTTC. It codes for CASRAAGEGDNEQFF.

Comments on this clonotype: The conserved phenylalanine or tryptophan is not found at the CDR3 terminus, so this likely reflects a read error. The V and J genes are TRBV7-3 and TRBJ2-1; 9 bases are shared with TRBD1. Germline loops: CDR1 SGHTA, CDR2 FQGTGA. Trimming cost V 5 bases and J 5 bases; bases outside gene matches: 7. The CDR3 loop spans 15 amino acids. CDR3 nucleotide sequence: TGTGCCAGCAGCCCGACCGGGACAGGGAACAATGAGCAGTTCACC. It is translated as CASSPTGTGNNEQFT.

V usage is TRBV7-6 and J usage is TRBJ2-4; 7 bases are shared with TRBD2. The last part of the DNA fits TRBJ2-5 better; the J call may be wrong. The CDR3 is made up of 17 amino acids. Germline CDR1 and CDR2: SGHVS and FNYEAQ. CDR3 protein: CASSLEVWERGGETQYF. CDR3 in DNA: TGTGCCAGCAGCTTAGAAGTATGGGAGCGGGGTGGAGAGACCCAGTACTTC.

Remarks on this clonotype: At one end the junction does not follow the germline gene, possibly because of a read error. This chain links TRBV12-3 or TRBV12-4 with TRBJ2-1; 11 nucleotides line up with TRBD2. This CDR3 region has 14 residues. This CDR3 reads CACNSGTSGPEQFF. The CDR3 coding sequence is TGCGCCTGCAATTCCGGGACTAGCGGCCCAGAGCAGTTCTTC.

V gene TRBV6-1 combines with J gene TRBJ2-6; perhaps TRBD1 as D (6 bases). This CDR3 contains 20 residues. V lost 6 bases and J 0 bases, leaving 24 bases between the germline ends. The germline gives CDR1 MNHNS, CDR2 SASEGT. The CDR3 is CASSGQLLGQPTSGANVLTF. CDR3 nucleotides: TGTGCCAGCAGCGGCCAACTACTCGGACAGCCGACCTCTGGGGCCAACGTCCTGACTTTC.

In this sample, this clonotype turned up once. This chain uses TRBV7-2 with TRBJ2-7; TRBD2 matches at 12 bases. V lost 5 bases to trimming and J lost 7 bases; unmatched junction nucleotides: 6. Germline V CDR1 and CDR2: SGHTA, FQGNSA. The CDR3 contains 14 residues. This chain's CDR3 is CASSQRTSGIEQYF. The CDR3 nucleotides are TGTGCCAGCAGCCAAAGGACTAGCGGGATAGAGCAGTACTTC.

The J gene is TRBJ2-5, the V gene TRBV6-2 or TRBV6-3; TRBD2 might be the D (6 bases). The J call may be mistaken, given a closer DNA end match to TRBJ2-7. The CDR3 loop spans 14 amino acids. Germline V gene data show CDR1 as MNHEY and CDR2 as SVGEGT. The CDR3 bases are TGTGCCAGCAGTTACGGTCCGGGAGTGTACGAGCAGTACTTC. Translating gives CASSYGPGVYEQYF.

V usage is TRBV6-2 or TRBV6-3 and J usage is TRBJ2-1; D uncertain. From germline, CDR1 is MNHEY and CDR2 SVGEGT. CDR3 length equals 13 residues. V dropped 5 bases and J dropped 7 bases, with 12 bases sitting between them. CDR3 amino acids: CASSPTERNEQFF. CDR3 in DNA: TGTGCCAGCAGTCCGACGGAACGGAATGAGCAGTTCTTC.

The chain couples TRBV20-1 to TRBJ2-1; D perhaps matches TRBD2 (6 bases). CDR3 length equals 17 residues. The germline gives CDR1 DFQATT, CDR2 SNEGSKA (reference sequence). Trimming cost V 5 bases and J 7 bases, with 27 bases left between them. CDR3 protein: CSADKTGTPRLPNEQFF. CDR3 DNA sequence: TGCAGTGCTGATAAAACCGGGACTCCAAGGCTCCCTAATGAGCAGTTCTTC.

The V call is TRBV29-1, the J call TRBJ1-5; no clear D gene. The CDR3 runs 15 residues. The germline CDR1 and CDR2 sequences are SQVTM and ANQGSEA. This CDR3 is CSMGCGSDSNQPQHF. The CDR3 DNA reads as TGCAGTATGGGGTGCGGCTCCGATAGCAATCAGCCCCAGCATTTT.

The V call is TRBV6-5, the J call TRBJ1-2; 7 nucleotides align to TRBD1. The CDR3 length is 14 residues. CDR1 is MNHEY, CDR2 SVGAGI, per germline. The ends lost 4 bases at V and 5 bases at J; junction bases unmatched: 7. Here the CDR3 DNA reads TGTGCCAGCAGTTCGGAGACAGGGACATATGGCTACACCTTC. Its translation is CASSSETGTYGYTF.

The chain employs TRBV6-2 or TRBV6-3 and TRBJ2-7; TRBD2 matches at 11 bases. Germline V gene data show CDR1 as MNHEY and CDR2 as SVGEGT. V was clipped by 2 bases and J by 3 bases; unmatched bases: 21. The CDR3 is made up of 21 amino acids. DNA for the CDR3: TGTGCCAGCAGTTACGTCGCTAGCGGGAGGACGCCGCTTAGGAAGAACTACGAGCAGTACTTC. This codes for CASSYVASGRTPLRKNYEQYF.